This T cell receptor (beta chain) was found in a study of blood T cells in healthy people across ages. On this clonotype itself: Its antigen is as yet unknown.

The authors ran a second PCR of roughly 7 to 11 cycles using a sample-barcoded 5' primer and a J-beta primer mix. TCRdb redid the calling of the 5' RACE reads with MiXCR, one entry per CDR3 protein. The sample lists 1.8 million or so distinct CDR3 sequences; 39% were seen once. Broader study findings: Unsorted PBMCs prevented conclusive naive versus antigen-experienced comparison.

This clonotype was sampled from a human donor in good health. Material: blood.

The CDR3: CATSDPVFENIQYF. The CDR3 DNA reads as TGTGCCACCAGTGACCCGGTCTTCGAAAACATTCAGTACTTC. The chain is built from TRBV24-1 and TRBJ2-4; unclear D gene. Germline V CDR1 and CDR2: KGHDR, SFDVKD. Trimming took off 4 bases at V and 5 bases at J, with 11 bases between the two ends. The CDR3 runs 14 residues.